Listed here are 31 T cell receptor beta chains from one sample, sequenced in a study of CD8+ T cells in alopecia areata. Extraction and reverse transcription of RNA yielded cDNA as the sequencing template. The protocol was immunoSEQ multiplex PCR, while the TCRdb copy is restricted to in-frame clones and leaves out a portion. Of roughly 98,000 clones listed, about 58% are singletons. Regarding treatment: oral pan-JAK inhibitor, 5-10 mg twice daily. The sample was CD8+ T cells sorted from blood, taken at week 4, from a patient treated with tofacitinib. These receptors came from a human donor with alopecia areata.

This CDR3 reads CAWSEVQGQTQHF. The CDR3 DNA follows: TGTGCCTGGAGTGAGGTTCAGGGACAGACCCAGCATTTT. The chain couples TRBV30 to TRBJ1-5; 7 bases map to TRBD1. The length of the CDR3 is 13 residues. Germline V gene data show CDR1 as GTSNPN and CDR2 as SVGIG (reference sequence). V shed 1 base and J 11 bases; nucleotides not matched to a gene: 8. Based on the CDR3 plus reference TRBV30 and TRBJ1-5, the full variable domain is SQTIHQWPATLVQPVGSPLSLECTVEGTSNPNLYWYRQAAGRGLQLLFYSVGIGQISSEVPQNLSASRPQDRQFILSSKKLLLSDSGFYLCAWSEVQGQTQHFGDGTRLSIL.

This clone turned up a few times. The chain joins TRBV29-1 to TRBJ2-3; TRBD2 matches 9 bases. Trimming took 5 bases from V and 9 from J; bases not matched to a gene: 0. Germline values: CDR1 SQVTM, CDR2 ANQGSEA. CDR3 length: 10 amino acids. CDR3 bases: TGCAGCGTTAGCGGGGGGACGCAGTATTTT. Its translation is CSVSGGTQYF.

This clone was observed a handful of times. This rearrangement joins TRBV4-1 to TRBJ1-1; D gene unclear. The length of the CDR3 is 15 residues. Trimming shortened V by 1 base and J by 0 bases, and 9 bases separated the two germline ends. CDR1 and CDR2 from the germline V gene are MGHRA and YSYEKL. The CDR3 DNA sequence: TGCGCCAGCAGCCAAGGGCTAAATCTGAACACTGAAGCTTTCTTT. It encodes CASSQGLNLNTEAFF.

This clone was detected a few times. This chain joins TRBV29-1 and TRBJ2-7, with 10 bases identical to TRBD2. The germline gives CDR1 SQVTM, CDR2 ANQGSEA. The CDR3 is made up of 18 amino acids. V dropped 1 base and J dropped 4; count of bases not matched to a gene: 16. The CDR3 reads CSVEAFPQRGGPAYEQYF. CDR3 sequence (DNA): TGCAGCGTTGAAGCATTCCCCCAGCGGGGGGGCCCCGCTTACGAGCAGTACTTC.

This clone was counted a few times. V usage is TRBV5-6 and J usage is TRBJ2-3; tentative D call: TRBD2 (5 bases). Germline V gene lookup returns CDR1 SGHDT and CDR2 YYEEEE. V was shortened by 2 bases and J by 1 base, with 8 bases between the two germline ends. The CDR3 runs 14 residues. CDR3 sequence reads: CASSFWGGTDTQYF. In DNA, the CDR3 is TGTGCCAGCAGCTTTTGGGGAGGCACAGATACGCAGTATTTT.

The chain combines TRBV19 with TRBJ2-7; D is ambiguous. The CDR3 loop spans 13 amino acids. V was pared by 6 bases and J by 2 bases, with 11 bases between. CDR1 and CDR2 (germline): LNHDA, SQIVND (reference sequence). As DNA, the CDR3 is TGTGCCAGTAGCGCAGGTCTCCCCTACGAGCAGTACTTC. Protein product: CASSAGLPYEQYF.

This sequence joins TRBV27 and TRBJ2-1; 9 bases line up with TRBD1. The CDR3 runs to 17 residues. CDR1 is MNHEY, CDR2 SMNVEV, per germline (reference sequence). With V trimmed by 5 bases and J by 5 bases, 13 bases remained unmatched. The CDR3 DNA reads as TGTGCCAGCAGTAACCTCGCCGGGACAGGGCCCAACAATGAGCAGTTCTTC. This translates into CASSNLAGTGPNNEQFF.

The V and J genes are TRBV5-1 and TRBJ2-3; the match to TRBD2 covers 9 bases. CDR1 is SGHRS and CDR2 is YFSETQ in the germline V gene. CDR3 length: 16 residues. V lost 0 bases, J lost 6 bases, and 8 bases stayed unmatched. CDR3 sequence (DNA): TGCGCCAGCAGCTTGGACTTGTCCCTAGCGGGGGATACGCAGTATTTT. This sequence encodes CASSLDLSLAGDTQYF.

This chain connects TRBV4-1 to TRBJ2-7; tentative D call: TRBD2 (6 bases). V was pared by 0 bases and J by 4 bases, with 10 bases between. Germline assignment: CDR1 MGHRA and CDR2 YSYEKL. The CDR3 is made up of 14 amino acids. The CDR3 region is CASSQEISGYEQYF. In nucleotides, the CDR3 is TGCGCCAGCAGCCAAGAAATTAGCGGATACGAGCAGTACTTC.

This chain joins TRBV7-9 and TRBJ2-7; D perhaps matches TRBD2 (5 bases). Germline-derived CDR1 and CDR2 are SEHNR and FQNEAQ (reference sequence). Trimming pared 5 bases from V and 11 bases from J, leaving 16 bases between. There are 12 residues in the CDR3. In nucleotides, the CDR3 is TGTGCCAGCAGCGCAGAAGGGAGTCTAGAGTACTTC. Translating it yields CASSAEGSLEYF.

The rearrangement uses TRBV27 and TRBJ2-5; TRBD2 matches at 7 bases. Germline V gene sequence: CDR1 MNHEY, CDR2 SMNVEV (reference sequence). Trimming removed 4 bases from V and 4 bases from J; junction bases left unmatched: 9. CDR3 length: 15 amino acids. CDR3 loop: CASSSWHPGGETQYF. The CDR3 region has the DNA TGTGCCAGCAGTTCGTGGCACCCGGGGGGAGAGACCCAGTACTTC.

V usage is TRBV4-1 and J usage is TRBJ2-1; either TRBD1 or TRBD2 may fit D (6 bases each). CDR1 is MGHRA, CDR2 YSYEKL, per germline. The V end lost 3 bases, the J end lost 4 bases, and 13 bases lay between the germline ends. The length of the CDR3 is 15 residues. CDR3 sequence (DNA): TGCGCCAGCAGCCACATAGGGGGGCCGTACAATGAGCAGTTCTTC. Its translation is CASSHIGGPYNEQFF.

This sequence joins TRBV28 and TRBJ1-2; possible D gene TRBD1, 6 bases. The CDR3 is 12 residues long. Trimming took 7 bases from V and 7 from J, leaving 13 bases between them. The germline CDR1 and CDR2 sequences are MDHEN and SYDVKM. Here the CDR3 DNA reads TGTGCCAGCATCTCGGGGACAACTGGCTACACCTTC. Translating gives CASISGTTGYTF.

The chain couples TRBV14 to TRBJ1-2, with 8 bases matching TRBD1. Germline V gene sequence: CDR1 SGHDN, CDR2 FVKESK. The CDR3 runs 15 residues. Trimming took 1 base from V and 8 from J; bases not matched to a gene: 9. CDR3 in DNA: TGTGCCAGCAGCCAAGTAAGGACAGGGACCACCGGCTACACCTTC. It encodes CASSQVRTGTTGYTF.

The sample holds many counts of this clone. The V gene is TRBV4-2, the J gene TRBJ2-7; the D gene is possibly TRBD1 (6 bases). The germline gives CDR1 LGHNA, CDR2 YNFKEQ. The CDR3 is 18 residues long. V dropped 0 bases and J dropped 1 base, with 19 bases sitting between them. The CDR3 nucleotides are TGTGCCAGCAGCCAAGAATCGGACAGTCAATCCAATTCCTACGAGCAGTACTTC. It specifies CASSQESDSQSNSYEQYF.

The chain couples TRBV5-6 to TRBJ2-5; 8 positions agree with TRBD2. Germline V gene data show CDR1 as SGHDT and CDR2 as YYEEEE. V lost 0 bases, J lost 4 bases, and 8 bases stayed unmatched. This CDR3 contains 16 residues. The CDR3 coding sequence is TGTGCCAGCAGCTTGGCCGGGAGGGTTGGGCTAGAGACCCAGTACTTC. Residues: CASSLAGRVGLETQYF.

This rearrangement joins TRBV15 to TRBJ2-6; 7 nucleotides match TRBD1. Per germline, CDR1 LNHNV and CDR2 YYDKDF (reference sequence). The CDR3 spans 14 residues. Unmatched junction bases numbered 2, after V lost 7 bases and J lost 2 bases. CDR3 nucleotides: TGTGCCACCACTGACAGGGCTGGGGCCAACGTCCTGACTTTC. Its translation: CATTDRAGANVLTF.

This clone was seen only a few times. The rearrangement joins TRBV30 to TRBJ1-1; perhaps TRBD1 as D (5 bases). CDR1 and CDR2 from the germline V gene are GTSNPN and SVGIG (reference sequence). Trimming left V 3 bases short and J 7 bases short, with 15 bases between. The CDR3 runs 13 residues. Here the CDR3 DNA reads TGTGCCTGGAGAGCCCCTGGGGCAGGTGAAGCTTTCTTT. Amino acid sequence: CAWRAPGAGEAFF.

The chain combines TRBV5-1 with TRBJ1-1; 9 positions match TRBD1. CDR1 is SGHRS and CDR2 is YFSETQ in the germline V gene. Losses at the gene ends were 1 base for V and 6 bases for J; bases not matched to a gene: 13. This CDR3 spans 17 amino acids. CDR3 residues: CASSLFPRGQGSPEAFF. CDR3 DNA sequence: TGCGCCAGCAGCTTGTTTCCAAGGGGACAGGGTTCCCCTGAAGCTTTCTTT.

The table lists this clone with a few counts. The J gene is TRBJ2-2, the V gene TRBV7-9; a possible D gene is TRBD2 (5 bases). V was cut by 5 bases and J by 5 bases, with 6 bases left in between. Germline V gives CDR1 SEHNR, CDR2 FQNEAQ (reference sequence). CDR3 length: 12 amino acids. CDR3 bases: TGTGCCAGCAGCCGGGGTACCGGGGAGCTGTTTTTT. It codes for CASSRGTGELFF.

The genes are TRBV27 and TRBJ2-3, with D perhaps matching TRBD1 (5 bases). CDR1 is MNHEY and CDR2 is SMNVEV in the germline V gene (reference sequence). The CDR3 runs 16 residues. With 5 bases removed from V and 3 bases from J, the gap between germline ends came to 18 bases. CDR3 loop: CASSNGRPDTTDTQYF. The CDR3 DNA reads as TGTGCCAGCAGTAATGGGCGTCCGGACACGACAGATACGCAGTATTTT.

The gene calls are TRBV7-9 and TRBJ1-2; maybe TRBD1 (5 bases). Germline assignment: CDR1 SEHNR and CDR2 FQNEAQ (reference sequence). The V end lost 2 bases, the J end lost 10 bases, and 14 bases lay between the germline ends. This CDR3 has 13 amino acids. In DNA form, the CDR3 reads TGTGCCAGCAGCTTATCCACGCAGGGTGACTACACCTTC. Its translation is CASSLSTQGDYTF.

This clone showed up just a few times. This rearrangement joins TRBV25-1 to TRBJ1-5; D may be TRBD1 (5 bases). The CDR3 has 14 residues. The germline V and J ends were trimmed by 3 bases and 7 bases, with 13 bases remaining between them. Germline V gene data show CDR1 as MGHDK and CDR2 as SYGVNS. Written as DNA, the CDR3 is TGTGCCAGCAGTGACGGGACCCCTAGACAGCCCCAGCATTTT. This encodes CASSDGTPRQPQHF.

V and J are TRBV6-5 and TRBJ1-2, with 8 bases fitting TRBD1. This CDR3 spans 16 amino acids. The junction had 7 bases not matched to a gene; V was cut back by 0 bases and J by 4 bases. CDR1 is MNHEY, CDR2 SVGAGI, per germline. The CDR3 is CASSYSPGGPSYGYTF. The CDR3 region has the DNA TGTGCCAGCAGTTACTCCCCAGGGGGCCCCAGCTATGGCTACACCTTC.

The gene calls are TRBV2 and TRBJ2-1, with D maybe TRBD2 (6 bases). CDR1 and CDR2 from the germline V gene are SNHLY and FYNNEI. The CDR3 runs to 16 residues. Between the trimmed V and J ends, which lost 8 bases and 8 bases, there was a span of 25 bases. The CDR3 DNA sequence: TGTGCCAGCGGGGACTCGAGCGGAGAGGGTCAAGATGAGCAGTTCTTC. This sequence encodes CASGDSSGEGQDEQFF.

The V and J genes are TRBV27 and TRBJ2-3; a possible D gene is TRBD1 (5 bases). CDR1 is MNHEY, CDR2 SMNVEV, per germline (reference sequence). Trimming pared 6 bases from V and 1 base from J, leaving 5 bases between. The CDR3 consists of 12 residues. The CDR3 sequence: CASRTGTDTQYF. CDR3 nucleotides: TGTGCCAGCAGGACAGGCACAGATACGCAGTATTTT.

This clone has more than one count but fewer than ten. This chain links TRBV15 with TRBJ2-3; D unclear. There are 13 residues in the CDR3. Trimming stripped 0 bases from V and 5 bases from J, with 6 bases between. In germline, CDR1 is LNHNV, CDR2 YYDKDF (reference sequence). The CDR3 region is CATSRDNIDTQYF. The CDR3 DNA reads TGTGCCACCAGCAGAGATAACATAGATACGCAGTATTTT.

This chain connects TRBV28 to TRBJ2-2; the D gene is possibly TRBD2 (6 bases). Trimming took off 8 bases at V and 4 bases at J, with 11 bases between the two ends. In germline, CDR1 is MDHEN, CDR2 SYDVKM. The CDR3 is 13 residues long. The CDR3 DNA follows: TGTGCCAGCGGGACTTTAATCACCGGGGAGCTGTTTTTT. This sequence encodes CASGTLITGELFF.

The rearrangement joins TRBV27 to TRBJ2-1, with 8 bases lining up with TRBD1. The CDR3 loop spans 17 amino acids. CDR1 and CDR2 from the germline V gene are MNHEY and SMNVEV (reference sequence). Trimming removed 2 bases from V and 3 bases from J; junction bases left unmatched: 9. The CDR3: CASSLDPGQGNYNEQFF. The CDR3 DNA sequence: TGTGCCAGCAGTTTAGACCCTGGACAGGGCAACTACAATGAGCAGTTCTTC.

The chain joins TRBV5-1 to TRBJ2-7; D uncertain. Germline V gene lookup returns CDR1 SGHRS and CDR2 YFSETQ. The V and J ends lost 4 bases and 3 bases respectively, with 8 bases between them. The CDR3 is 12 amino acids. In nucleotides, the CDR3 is TGCGCCAGCAGCCCTGGTCGCTACGAGCAGTACTTC. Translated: CASSPGRYEQYF.

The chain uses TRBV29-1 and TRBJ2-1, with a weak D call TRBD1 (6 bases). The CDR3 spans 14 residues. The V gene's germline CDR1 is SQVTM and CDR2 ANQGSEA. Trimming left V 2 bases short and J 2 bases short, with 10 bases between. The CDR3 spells CSVESGVAYNEQFF. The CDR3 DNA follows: TGCAGCGTTGAATCAGGGGTAGCCTACAATGAGCAGTTCTTC.